Sequencing of this T cell receptor beta chain was carried out in a study of beta chain features in type 1 diabetes (dated by TCRdb to between 2017 and 2018). Background for the entire study: Mean age, gender distribution, total cell number and subset yield did not differ between patients and healthy donors. Across all samples, approximately 100 million sorted cells were examined, and cell number per subset correlated strongly with RNA yield. The study compared TCRB repertoires of sorted circulating CD4+ T cell subsets between recently diagnosed type 1 diabetes patients and matched healthy donors. Regulatory and stem cell-like memory subsets were obtained from only 8 patients and roughly eight healthy donors, while naive and central memory subsets were obtained from all 30 or so donors.

From each donor, a single peripheral blood sample of around 120 mL on average was drawn into heparinised tubes. Naive, central memory, regulatory and stem cell-like memory CD4+ T cells were sorted on a BD FACSAria II using a panel including CD45RO, CCR7, CD25, CD127, CD95 and CD27. A purity above 95% was achieved for all sorted populations. PBMCs were separated immediately by Lymphoprep density gradient centrifugation and were stained directly, without being cultured. So that batch effects would be minimized, each experiment stained and sorted samples in pairs, pairing one healthy donor with one patient. The entire amount of isolated RNA was reverse transcribed using the High Capacity cDNA Reverse Transcription Kit, so the sequenced TCRB transcripts were expressed ones. Deep immunoSEQ sequencing was performed on naive, central memory and regulatory T cell samples, with an average of roughly 3.6 million total reads per sample. Sorted cells were lysed in RLT buffer, and RNA was extracted using DNase-treated RNeasy Micro or Mini kits according to cell number. To prevent cross-contamination, each cell subset was processed individually, whereas patient and healthy donor samples were processed jointly. TCRB sequences were amplified from cDNA with the immunoSEQ multiplex PCR, producing 87-bp fragments spanning the CDR3 region. Sequencing of the amplicons was performed on the Illumina HiSeq platform. The study's processing was this. PCR bias was corrected computationally using synthetic template baselines, and reads within Hamming distance 2 were collapsed, with unmergeable singletons discarded. Reads were aligned against IMGT so that V, D and J genes, CDR3 length and insertions or deletions at six rearrangement sites could be assigned. Within each subset, clonotype counts were normalized to the number of sorted cells before true diversity and Gini coefficients were calculated with the tcR R package. The overlap coefficient, calculated on TCRB nucleotide sequences, was used to measure repertoire sharing. Out-of-frame TCRB sequences from naive cells were analyzed to stand in for the pre-selection repertoire. The immuneACCESS repertoire file appears here via TCRdb, limited to in-frame rearrangements. These files lack a portion of the clones; in checked studies, under half of the deficit traces to unresolved V genes, and the cause of the others is not known. For V, J and clone size, that table is used; D and trimming come from the DNA. Across this sample there are a few hundred thousand clones, with more than 15% seen only once. About 0.092% of the sample goes to the ten largest clones.

CDR1 is given as SGHNT and CDR2 as YYREEE, both from the germline V gene (reference sequence). Germline trimming: 4 bases from V, 5 bases from J; junction bases outside gene matches: 10. The CDR3 numbers 16 residues from cysteine through phenylalanine. Left in the record is the CDR3 DNA by itself, 48 bases read in frame from the first base. About this clone itself: Its target antigen remains unknown. The sample holds no much larger clone one base away, and base qualities are not on file.

Here is what the overall study found, with its caveats: In all four CD4+ subsets, TCRB CDR3 length was moderately but significantly shorter in type 1 diabetes patients. Naive, central memory and regulatory TCRB repertoires appeared more similar among patients than among healthy donors. Only small numbers of individuals were included in the HLA sub-analyses, which left unresolved whether HLA type had any influence on TCRB rearrangement. Because cDNA was sequenced instead of genomic DNA, highly expressing activated cells could be over-represented, though the groups showed no difference in activation or CD3 levels. Patients with type 1 diabetes made fewer insertions and deleted more nucleotides at VDJ recombination sites, implying thymic rearrangement abnormalities. PCR might favor shorter templates, but patient and control samples were amplified and corrected together, so any skew would affect both groups equally.

The chain joins TRBV5-4 to TRBJ2-3; 10 bases in the middle match TRBD2. The receptor comes from a man aged 25-40 years with type 1 diabetes. The specimen sequenced was naive CD4+ T cells from blood. The cell subset or site label on this specimen signifies: true naive CD4+ T cells. At the DNA level, the sequence is TGTGCCAGCAGCGTCCCTGTAGCGGGAGGCAGAGATACGCAGTATTTT. This encodes CASSVPVAGGRDTQYF.